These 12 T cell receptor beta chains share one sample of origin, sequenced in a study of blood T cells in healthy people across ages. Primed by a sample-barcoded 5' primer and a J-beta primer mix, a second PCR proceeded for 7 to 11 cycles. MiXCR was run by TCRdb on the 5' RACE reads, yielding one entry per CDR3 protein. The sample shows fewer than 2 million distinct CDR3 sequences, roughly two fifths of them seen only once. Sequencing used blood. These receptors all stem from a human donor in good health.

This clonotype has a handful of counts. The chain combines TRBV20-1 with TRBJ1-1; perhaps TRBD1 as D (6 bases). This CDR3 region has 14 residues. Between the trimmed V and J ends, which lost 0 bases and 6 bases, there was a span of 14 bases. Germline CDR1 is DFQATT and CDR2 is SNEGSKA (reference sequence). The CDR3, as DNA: TGCAGTGCTAGAGATGGTAACAGGGCCGCTGAAGCTTTCTTT. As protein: CSARDGNRAAEAFF.

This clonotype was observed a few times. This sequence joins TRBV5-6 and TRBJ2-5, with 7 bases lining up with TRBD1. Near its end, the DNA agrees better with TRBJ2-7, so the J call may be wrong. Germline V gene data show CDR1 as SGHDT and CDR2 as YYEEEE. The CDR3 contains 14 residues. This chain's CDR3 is CASSLGTTGDEQYF. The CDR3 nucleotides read TGTGCCAGCAGCTTGGGGACCACAGGGGACGAGCAGTACTTC.

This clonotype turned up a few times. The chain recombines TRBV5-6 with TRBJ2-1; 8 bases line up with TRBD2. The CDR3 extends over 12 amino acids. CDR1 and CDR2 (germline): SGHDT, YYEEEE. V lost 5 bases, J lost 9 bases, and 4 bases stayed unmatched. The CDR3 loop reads CASSFSGIEQFF. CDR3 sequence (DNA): TGTGCCAGCAGTTTTAGCGGGATTGAGCAGTTCTTC.

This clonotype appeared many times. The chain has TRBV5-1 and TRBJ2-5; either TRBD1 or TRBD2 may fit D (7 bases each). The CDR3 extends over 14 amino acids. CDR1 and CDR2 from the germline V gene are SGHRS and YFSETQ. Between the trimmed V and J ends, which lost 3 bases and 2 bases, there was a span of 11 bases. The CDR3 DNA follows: TGCGCCAGCAGCTCGGGGGGACAGCAAGAGACCCAGTACTTC. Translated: CASSSGGQQETQYF.

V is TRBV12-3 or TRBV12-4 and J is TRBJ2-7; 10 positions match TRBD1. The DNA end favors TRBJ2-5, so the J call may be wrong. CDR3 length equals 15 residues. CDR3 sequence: CASSSSGTGDETQYF. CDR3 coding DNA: TGTGCCAGCAGTTCATCCGGGACAGGGGATGAGACCCAGTACTTC.

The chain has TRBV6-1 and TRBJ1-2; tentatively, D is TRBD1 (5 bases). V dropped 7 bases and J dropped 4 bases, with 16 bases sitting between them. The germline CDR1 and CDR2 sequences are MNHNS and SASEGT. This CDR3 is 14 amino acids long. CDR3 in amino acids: CASTGGWDRYGYTF. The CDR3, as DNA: TGTGCCAGCACCGGAGGGTGGGACCGCTATGGCTACACCTTC.

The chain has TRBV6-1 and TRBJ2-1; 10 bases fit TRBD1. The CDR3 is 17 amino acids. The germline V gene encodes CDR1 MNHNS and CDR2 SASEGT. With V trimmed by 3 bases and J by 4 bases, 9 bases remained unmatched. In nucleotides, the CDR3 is TGTGCCAGCAGTGAGTTCACCCGGGACAGGGGATACAATGAGCAGTTCTTC. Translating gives CASSEFTRDRGYNEQFF.

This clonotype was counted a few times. The CDR3 DNA reads TGTGCCAACGCGGGGGATGGACAGGGCTATGGCTACACCTTC. Amino acid sequence: CANAGDGQGYGYTF. This chain connects TRBV10-3 to TRBJ1-2, with 8 bases identical to TRBD1. The CDR3 runs 14 residues. Looked up from germline, CDR1 is ENHRY and CDR2 is SYGVKD. The V gene end was trimmed by 10 bases and the J gene end by 4 bases; junction bases not matched to a gene: 11.

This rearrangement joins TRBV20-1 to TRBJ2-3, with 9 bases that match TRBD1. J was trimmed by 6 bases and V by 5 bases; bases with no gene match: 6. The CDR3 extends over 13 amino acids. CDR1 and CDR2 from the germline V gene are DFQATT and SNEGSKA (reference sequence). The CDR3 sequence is CSAEGQGRDTQYF. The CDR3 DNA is TGCAGTGCTGAAGGACAGGGGAGGGATACGCAGTATTTT.

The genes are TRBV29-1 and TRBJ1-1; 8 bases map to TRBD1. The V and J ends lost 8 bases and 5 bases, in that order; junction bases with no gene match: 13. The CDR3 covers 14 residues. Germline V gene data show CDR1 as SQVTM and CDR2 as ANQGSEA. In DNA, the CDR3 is TGCAGCTTTTCTCAGGGGGCAAAGGGGACTGAAGCTTTCTTT. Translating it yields CSFSQGAKGTEAFF. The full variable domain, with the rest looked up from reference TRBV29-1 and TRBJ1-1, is SAVISQKPSRDICQRGTSLTIQCQVDSQVTMMFWYRQQPGQSLTLIATANQGSEATYESGFVIDKFPISRPNLTFSTLTVSNMSPEDSSIYLCSFSQGAKGTEAFFGQGTRLTVV.

CDR3 sequence: CSAGGGFTDTQYF. DNA of the CDR3: TGCAGCGCCGGGGGGGGCTTCACAGATACGCAGTATTTT. V is TRBV29-1 and J is TRBJ2-3; 8 bases align to TRBD2. The CDR3 extends over 13 amino acids. Germline V gene lookup returns CDR1 SQVTM and CDR2 ANQGSEA. With V trimmed by 7 bases and J by 2 bases, 5 bases remained unmatched.

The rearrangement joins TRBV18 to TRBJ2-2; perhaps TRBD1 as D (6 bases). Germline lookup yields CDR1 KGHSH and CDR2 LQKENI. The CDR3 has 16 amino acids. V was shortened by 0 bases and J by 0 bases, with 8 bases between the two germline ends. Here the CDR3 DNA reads TGTGCCAGCTCACCACCCAAGGGGGCGAACACCGGGGAGCTGTTTTTT. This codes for CASSPPKGANTGELFF.